Presented here are 5 T cell receptor beta chains from one specimen sequenced in a study of OX40 agonist ivuxolimab in advanced cancers. Profiling relied on immunoSEQ multiplex PCR, and the TCRdb table lists in-frame clones only, not all of them. The sample consists of roughly 60,000 clones, about 91% of them appearing once. The sequencing used CD4+ or CD8+ T cells sorted from blood, collected in a trial of the OX40 agonist ivuxolimab. All receptors come from an adult with an advanced solid tumor such as melanoma, head and neck, liver or kidney cancer.

The chain employs TRBV9 and TRBJ2-1, with D perhaps matching TRBD1 or TRBD2 (5 bases each). Trimming took off 5 bases at V and 7 bases at J, with 19 bases between the two ends. CDR1 is SGDLS, CDR2 YYNGEE, per germline. The CDR3 sequence is 15 residues long. The CDR3 sequence: CASRATGTSRNEQFF. CDR3 DNA sequence: TGTGCCAGCAGAGCAACCGGGACGTCTCGAAATGAGCAGTTCTTC.

The J gene is TRBJ2-7, the V gene TRBV7-2, with 8 bases lining up with TRBD1. Unmatched junction bases numbered 3, after V lost 2 bases and J lost 6 bases. This CDR3 has 13 amino acids. The germline gives CDR1 SGHTA, CDR2 FQGNSA. The CDR3 nucleotides are TGTGCCAGCAGCTTATTCGACAGGGGCGAGCAGTACTTC. Translation gives CASSLFDRGEQYF.

The V gene is TRBV7-6, the J gene TRBJ2-5; no clear D gene. CDR3 length: 14 amino acids. Germline CDR1 reads SGHVS; CDR2 reads FNYEAQ. The V end lost 6 bases, the J end lost 2 bases, and 13 bases lay between the germline ends. The CDR3 region is CASRTAATQETQYF. DNA of the CDR3: TGTGCCAGCAGGACTGCCGCCACACAAGAGACCCAGTACTTC.

The CDR3 reads CAIEGLAGYNEQFF. The CDR3 DNA reads TGTGCCATAGAGGGACTAGCGGGGTACAATGAGCAGTTCTTC. The chain couples TRBV5-4 to TRBJ2-1, with 13 bases matching TRBD2. The germline gives CDR1 SGHNT, CDR2 YYREEE (reference sequence). Unmatched junction bases numbered 4, after V lost 9 bases and J lost 4 bases. CDR3 length: 14 amino acids.

This clone appeared once. This chain connects TRBV5-4 to TRBJ2-5; D is tentatively TRBD1 or TRBD2 (6 bases each). The ends were cut back, 2 bases at V and 5 bases at J, with 10 bases in the middle. Per the germline V gene, CDR1 is SGHNT and CDR2 is YYREEE (reference sequence). This CDR3 comprises 13 residues. CDR3 sequence reads: CASSLGGSETQYF. Written as DNA, the CDR3 is TGTGCCAGCAGCTTAGGGGGGTCGGAGACCCAGTACTTC.